The source of this TCR beta chain is a study of T cell repertoires in cytomegalovirus infection. Turning to this clonotype: The antigen is undetermined.

General study points: There were HLA-C-restricted CMV-specific TCR beta clonotypes dominating the ex vivo response. Cumulative public TCR beta family frequency identified carriers of CMV plus the relevant HLA.

Trimming cost V 5 bases and J 2 bases, with 16 bases left between them. The CDR3 loop spans 15 amino acids. In germline, CDR1 is DFQATT, CDR2 SNEGSKA (reference sequence). TCRdb reprocessed the reads via MiXCR and lists one record per CDR3 protein. The table records roughly 140,000 distinct CDR3 sequences, around 22% of them present only once. This sequence originates from a human donor in good health (CMV status not recorded). Some clones in this sample may be carry-over from other donors' samples. What was sequenced was PBMCs. The chain links TRBV20-1 to TRBJ1-5; weak D call: TRBD1 (6 bases). Here the CDR3 reads CSARGGARGNQPQHF. CDR3 nucleotide sequence: TGCAGTGCTCGGGGGGGGGCGAGAGGCAATCAGCCCCAGCATTTT.